This T cell receptor beta chain was documented in a study of T-cell memory formation after mild COVID-19. Study outcomes and limitations: CD4+ contracting clones were mainly CM and EM; CD8+ ones, EMRA. Clones that shrank (day 15 to 85) were balanced CD4/CD8, whereas later expanders leaned CD4+.

A remark on this clonotype: Its antigen remains unknown.

TCRdb re-called the 5' RACE reads through MiXCR, storing one row per CDR3 protein. The sample includes tens of thousands of distinct CDR3 sequences, roughly 25% of them seen just once. Sequencing used PBMCs or a T cell subset sorted from them (not recorded which). The receptor's source is a man between 18 and 35 years old who had mild COVID-19 (a few samples of this study predate the infection). Cell type and time point are not known.

The CDR3 region is CASSQGWPNAYEQYF. In DNA form, the CDR3 reads TGCGCCAGCAGCCAGGGATGGCCCAACGCCTACGAGCAGTACTTC. The genes are TRBV4-3 and TRBJ2-7; no clear D. Trimming removed 3 bases at V and 2 bases at J, with 14 bases between. Germline V lookup: CDR1 LGHNA, CDR2 YSLEER. This CDR3 region has 15 residues.